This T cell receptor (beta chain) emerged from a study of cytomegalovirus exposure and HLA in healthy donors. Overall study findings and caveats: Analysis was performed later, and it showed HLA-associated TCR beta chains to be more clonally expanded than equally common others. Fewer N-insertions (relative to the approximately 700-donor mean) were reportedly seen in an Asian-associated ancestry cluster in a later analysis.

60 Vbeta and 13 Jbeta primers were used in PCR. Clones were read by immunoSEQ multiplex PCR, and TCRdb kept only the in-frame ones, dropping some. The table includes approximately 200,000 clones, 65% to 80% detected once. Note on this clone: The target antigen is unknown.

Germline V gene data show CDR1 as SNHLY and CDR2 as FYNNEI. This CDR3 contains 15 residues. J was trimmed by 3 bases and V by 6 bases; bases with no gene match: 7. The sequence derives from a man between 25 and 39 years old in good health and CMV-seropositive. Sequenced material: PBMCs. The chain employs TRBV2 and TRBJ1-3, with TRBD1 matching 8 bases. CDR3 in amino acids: CASSTDRDFGNTIYF. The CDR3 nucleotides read TGTGCCAGCAGCACGGACAGGGATTTTGGAAACACCATATATTTT. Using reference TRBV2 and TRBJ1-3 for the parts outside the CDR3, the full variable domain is EPEVTQTPSHQVTQMGQEVILRCVPISNHLYFYWYRQILGQKVEFLVSFYNNEISEKSEIFDDQFSVERPDGSNFTLKIRSTKLEDSAMYFCASSTDRDFGNTIYFGEGSWLTVV.